These 31 T cell receptor beta chains were sequenced from one sample in a study of blood T cell repertoires in COVID-19. TCRdb keeps only in-frame clones here, not all; method: immunoSEQ multiplex PCR. The sample lists 250,000 to 350,000 clones, 89% occurring once. Material for sequencing was peripheral blood. The receptors derive from a man aged 18-30 years who had recovered from COVID-19.

This clone was seen just once. The rearrangement joins TRBV6-5 to TRBJ1-2, with D possibly being TRBD1 (5 bases). The CDR3 totals 12 residues. CDR1 is MNHEY, CDR2 SVGAGI, per germline. Trimming took 3 bases from V and 8 from J, leaving 10 bases between them. This CDR3 is CASSYQGSGYTF. DNA of the CDR3: TGTGCCAGCAGTTATCAGGGTAGCGGCTACACCTTC.

The V and J genes are TRBV7-2 and TRBJ1-1, with no clear D. The CDR3 contains 14 residues. Between the trimmed V and J ends, which lost 2 bases and 1 base, there was a span of 8 bases. Germline-derived CDR1 and CDR2 are SGHTA and FQGNSA. CDR3 DNA: TGTGCCAGCAGCTTACCCGGAGCGAACACTGAAGCTTTCTTT. Encoded protein: CASSLPGANTEAFF.

The rearrangement links TRBV9 to TRBJ2-7; 12 bases are a match to TRBD1. Germline V gives CDR1 SGDLS, CDR2 YYNGEE. CDR3 length: 16 amino acids. The junction had 9 bases not matched to a gene; V was cut back by 4 bases and J by 4 bases. The CDR3 here is CASSPNPGQGAYEQYF. The CDR3 bases are TGTGCCAGCAGCCCGAACCCGGGACAGGGGGCGTACGAGCAGTACTTC.

The chain uses TRBV6-6 and TRBJ2-7; tentatively, D is TRBD2 (5 bases). Germline-derived CDR1 and CDR2 are MNHNY and SVGAGI (reference sequence). The CDR3 consists of 14 residues. V was clipped by 0 bases and J by 0 bases, with 6 bases between them. DNA of the CDR3: TGTGCCAGCAGTTACTCTGGGAGCTCCTACGAGCAGTACTTC. Protein product: CASSYSGSSYEQYF.

This rearrangement joins TRBV6-2 or TRBV6-3 to TRBJ1-1; D is unresolved. CDR3 length: 13 amino acids. Germline V CDR1 and CDR2: MNHEY, SVGEGT. The V gene lost 5 bases and the J gene lost 2 bases, with 9 bases spanning the gap. The CDR3 nucleotides are TGTGCCAGCAGTAACACTATTAACACTGAAGCTTTCTTT. This translates into CASSNTINTEAFF.

The chain couples TRBV7-9 to TRBJ2-3, with D hard to call. The V gene's germline CDR1 is SEHNR and CDR2 FQNEAQ (reference sequence). The CDR3 has 12 amino acids. The V end was cut by 5 bases, the J end by 6 bases, with 9 bases between. The CDR3 region has the DNA TGTGCCAGCAGCCCCTACGGGGATACGCAGTATTTT. Translated: CASSPYGDTQYF.

The gene calls are TRBV19 and TRBJ1-5; no reliable D call. V was shortened by 6 bases and J by 5 bases, with 8 bases between the two germline ends. CDR1 and CDR2 (germline): LNHDA, SQIVND (reference sequence). The CDR3 runs 12 residues. The CDR3 DNA reads TGTGCCAGTAGCTTCAGCGATCAGCCCCAGCATTTT. Amino acid sequence: CASSFSDQPQHF.

The chain combines TRBV5-6 with TRBJ2-7; D may be TRBD2 (7 bases). V lost 3 bases to trimming and J lost 5 bases, with 18 bases between them. This CDR3 contains 15 residues. Germline V gene sequence: CDR1 SGHDT, CDR2 YYEEEE. CDR3 protein: CASSYRGATSHEQYF. The CDR3 bases are TGTGCCAGCAGCTATCGGGGGGCTACCTCTCACGAGCAGTACTTC.

V usage is TRBV2 and J usage is TRBJ2-7; tentative D call: TRBD2 (6 bases). Between the trimmed V and J ends, which lost 6 bases and 3 bases, there was a span of 18 bases. Germline V gives CDR1 SNHLY, CDR2 FYNNEI. This CDR3 is 15 amino acids long. CDR3 loop: CASSEGSSVNYEQYF. DNA of the CDR3: TGTGCCAGCAGCGAGGGGTCTAGCGTGAACTACGAGCAGTACTTC.

This sequence joins TRBV10-2 and TRBJ2-3; D call uncertain. There are 15 residues in the CDR3. Germline CDR1 WSHSY, CDR2 SAAADI. V was trimmed by 1 base and J by 0 bases, leaving 8 bases between them. In DNA, the CDR3 is TGCGCCAGCAGTGAGTGGCGGATTAGCACAGATACGCAGTATTTT. Translation gives CASSEWRISTDTQYF.

V is TRBV4-1 and J is TRBJ1-1; no firm D call. Trimming left V 3 bases short and J 1 base short, with 9 bases between. Germline V gene data show CDR1 as MGHRA and CDR2 as YSYEKL. The CDR3 is 14 amino acids. CDR3 sequence: CASSQFPRNTEAFF. DNA of the CDR3: TGCGCCAGCAGCCAGTTCCCCAGGAACACTGAAGCTTTCTTT.

About this clone: The sample has other DNA sequences that encode this CDR3 too. V usage is TRBV5-1 and J usage is TRBJ1-1, with 7 bases matching TRBD1. This CDR3 has 13 residues. The germline V gene has CDR1 SGHRS and CDR2 YFSETQ. The V and J ends lost 0 bases and 7 bases, in that order; junction bases with no gene match: 3. Here the CDR3 reads CASSLGQGLEAFF. The CDR3, as DNA: TGCGCCAGCAGCTTGGGACAGGGACTTGAAGCTTTCTTT.

This chain links TRBV5-1 with TRBJ1-5, with 9 nucleotides matching TRBD1. Germline CDR1 is SGHRS and CDR2 is YFSETQ. The CDR3 contains 15 residues. J gave up 5 bases and V 0 bases, and 3 bases lay outside the gene matches. As DNA, the CDR3 is TGCGCCAGCAGCTTGGCGGGACAGGGATATCAGCCCCAGCATTTT. Its protein is CASSLAGQGYQPQHF.

The chain links TRBV19 to TRBJ1-4; a weak D match, TRBD1 (5 bases). The CDR3 contains 11 residues. CDR1 LNHDA and CDR2 SQIVND come from the germline V gene (reference sequence). Trimming removed 1 base at V and 13 bases at J, with 7 bases between. The CDR3 loop is CASSIGDRLFF. Written as DNA, the CDR3 is TGTGCCAGTAGTATAGGTGACAGACTGTTTTTT.

The gene calls are TRBV7-9 and TRBJ1-2; TRBD1 agrees at 9 bases. CDR1 and CDR2 from the germline V gene are SEHNR and FQNEAQ (reference sequence). The length of the CDR3 is 14 residues. CDR3 residues: CAQPRGTGNYGYTF. For the CDR3, the DNA is TGTGCTCAACCTCGCGGGACAGGGAACTATGGCTACACCTTC.

The V and J genes are TRBV5-1 and TRBJ2-1, with TRBD2 matching 12 bases. V lost 1 base to trimming and J lost 15 bases; unmatched junction nucleotides: 11. The CDR3 runs 15 residues. Germline V gives CDR1 SGHRS, CDR2 YFSETQ. CDR3 residues: CASSLSELAGGLTFF. In DNA, the CDR3 is TGCGCCAGCAGCTTGTCAGAGCTAGCGGGAGGGCTTACGTTCTTC.

The gene calls are TRBV12-5 and TRBJ1-2; weak D call: TRBD1 (6 bases). With 5 bases removed from V and 8 bases from J, the gap between germline ends came to 21 bases. The CDR3 totals 15 residues. Germline values: CDR1 LGHNT, CDR2 FRNRAP. CDR3 coding DNA: TGTGCTAGTGGTCCAGAAAGCCTTAACAGGGACGGCTACACCTTC. Its translation: CASGPESLNRDGYTF.

This chain joins TRBV6-5 and TRBJ1-2; D perhaps matches TRBD1 (5 bases). The CDR3 spans 11 residues. Germline V lookup: CDR1 MNHEY, CDR2 SVGAGI. Trimming pared 8 bases from V and 4 bases from J, leaving 8 bases between. CDR3 residues: CASRQGYGYTF. DNA of the CDR3: TGTGCCAGCCGGCAGGGCTATGGCTACACCTTC.

V gene TRBV11-2 combines with J gene TRBJ2-3; perhaps TRBD2 as D (5 bases). This CDR3 region has 14 residues. Per germline, CDR1 SGHAT and CDR2 FQNNGV. V gave up 5 bases and J gave up 5 bases, with 14 bases separating them. CDR3 region: CASSRGGMGDTQYF. In nucleotides, the CDR3 is TGTGCCAGCAGCCGTGGAGGCATGGGAGATACGCAGTATTTT.

The table lists this clone with a count of one. CDR3 amino acids: CASSVVPFTADNEQFF. The CDR3 DNA sequence: TGTGCCAGCAGCGTAGTGCCCTTCACGGCGGACAATGAGCAGTTCTTC. This chain links TRBV9 with TRBJ2-1; no clear D gene. Germline V lookup: CDR1 SGDLS, CDR2 YYNGEE. The CDR3 is 16 amino acids. V lost 0 bases and J lost 5, with 15 bases in between.

This chain joins TRBV9 and TRBJ2-2; 8 nucleotides line up with TRBD2. The CDR3 is 17 amino acids. V was clipped by 0 bases and J by 0 bases; unmatched bases: 4. Germline V gene sequence: CDR1 SGDLS, CDR2 YYNGEE. Here the CDR3 reads CASSVGPAGANTGELFF. For the CDR3, the DNA is TGTGCCAGCAGCGTAGGACCAGCGGGGGCGAACACCGGGGAGCTGTTTTTT.

The chain is built from TRBV6-4 and TRBJ2-1; TRBD1 matches at 7 bases. The CDR3 is 13 amino acids. The junction had 12 bases not matched to a gene; V was cut back by 10 bases and J by 9 bases. The germline gives CDR1 MRHNA, CDR2 SNTAGT. CDR3 nucleotides: TGTGCCACCTCGTTTACATCAGGGGGTGAGCAGTTCTTC. Its translation: CATSFTSGGEQFF.

The chain combines TRBV18 with TRBJ1-1; D gene uncertain. V was pared by 3 bases and J by 0 bases, with 11 bases between. Per germline, CDR1 KGHSH and CDR2 LQKENI. This CDR3 comprises 15 residues. The CDR3 sequence: CASSPASYMNTEAFF. The CDR3 nucleotides read TGTGCCAGCTCACCTGCCAGTTACATGAACACTGAAGCTTTCTTT.

CDR3 coding DNA: TGTGCCAGCAGCCCCACTACCGGGGAGCTGTTTTTT. It yields the protein CASSPTTGELFF. The genes are TRBV3-1 (or the pseudogene TRBV3-2) and TRBJ2-2; D gene uncertain. Germline V gives CDR1 LGHDT, CDR2 YNNKEL (reference sequence). Between the trimmed V and J ends, which lost 4 bases and 5 bases, there was a span of 5 bases. The CDR3 is made up of 12 amino acids.

This chain joins TRBV5-5 and TRBJ2-7, with TRBD2 identical over 12 bases. Germline CDR1 SGHKS, CDR2 YYEKEE (reference sequence). V dropped 5 bases and J dropped 7; count of bases not matched to a gene: 10. This CDR3 is 15 amino acids long. The CDR3 nucleotides are TGTGCCAGCAGAACTCTAGCGGGAGGGCCTCTTGAGCAGTACTTC. Protein: CASRTLAGGPLEQYF.

The V call is TRBV6-5, the J call TRBJ2-7; D unresolved. This CDR3 has 13 residues. From germline, CDR1 is MNHEY and CDR2 SVGAGI. The V gene lost 2 bases and the J gene lost 3 bases, with 8 bases spanning the gap. For the CDR3, the DNA is TGTGCCAGCAGTTACGGCAGAATCTACGAGCAGTACTTC. Amino acids: CASSYGRIYEQYF.

V and J are TRBV2 and TRBJ1-4; D is unclear. The V and J ends lost 3 bases and 7 bases respectively, with 15 bases between them. CDR1 SNHLY and CDR2 FYNNEI come from the germline V gene. The CDR3 loop spans 15 amino acids. DNA of the CDR3: TGTGCCAGCAGTGAGATTCGGGGATATAGTGAAAAACTGTTTTTT. The encoded protein is CASSEIRGYSEKLFF.

This clone was seen a handful of times. The chain joins TRBV15 to TRBJ2-7; TRBD2 is a possible D gene (5 bases). CDR1 and CDR2 from the germline V gene are LNHNV and YYDKDF (reference sequence). This CDR3 region has 13 residues. V shed 0 bases and J shed 3 bases, with 6 bases lying between them. In nucleotides, the CDR3 is TGTGCCACCAGCAGAGATGAGGGCTACGAGCAGTACTTC. Translation: CATSRDEGYEQYF.

The chain links TRBV15 to TRBJ2-7, with D possibly matching TRBD2 (5 bases). The CDR3 totals 16 residues. The V gene lost 0 bases and the J gene lost 0 bases, with 12 bases spanning the gap. From germline, CDR1 is LNHNV and CDR2 YYDKDF (reference sequence). The CDR3 DNA is TGTGCCACCAGCAGAGATCCGGGGTCGGGCTCCTACGAGCAGTACTTC. It translates to CATSRDPGSGSYEQYF.

CDR3 sequence (DNA): TGTGCCAGCTCACCCCGGGACGGACTACTGGGTGGCTACACCTTC. Its translation is CASSPRDGLLGGYTF. J is TRBJ1-2 and V is TRBV18; maybe TRBD1 (5 bases). Looked up from germline, CDR1 is KGHSH and CDR2 is LQKENI. The CDR3 sequence is 15 residues long. Deletions cut 3 bases from V and 7 bases from J, with 18 bases between.

The rearrangement joins TRBV2 to TRBJ2-1; 9 bases agree with TRBD2. Germline loops: CDR1 SNHLY, CDR2 FYNNEI. This CDR3 is built from 15 residues. V dropped 9 bases and J dropped 7; count of bases not matched to a gene: 13. This CDR3 reads CARSTLGGGANEQFF. The CDR3 DNA reads TGTGCCAGGTCCACCCTCGGCGGGGGGGCGAATGAGCAGTTCTTC.